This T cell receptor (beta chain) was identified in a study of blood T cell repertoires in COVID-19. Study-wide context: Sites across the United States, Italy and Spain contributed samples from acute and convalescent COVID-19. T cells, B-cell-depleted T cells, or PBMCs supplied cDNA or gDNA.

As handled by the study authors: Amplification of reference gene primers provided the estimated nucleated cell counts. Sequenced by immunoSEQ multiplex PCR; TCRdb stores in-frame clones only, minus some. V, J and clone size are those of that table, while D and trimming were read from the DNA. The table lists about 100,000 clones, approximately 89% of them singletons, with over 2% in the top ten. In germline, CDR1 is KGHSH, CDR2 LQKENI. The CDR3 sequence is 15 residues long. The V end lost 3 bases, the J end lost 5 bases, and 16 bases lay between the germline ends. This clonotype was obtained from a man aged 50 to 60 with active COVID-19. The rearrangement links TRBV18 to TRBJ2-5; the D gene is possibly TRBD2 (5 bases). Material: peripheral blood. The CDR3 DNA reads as TGTGCCAGCTCACCCGCCGCCGGACTGGTGGAGACCCAGTACTTC. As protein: CASSPAAGLVETQYF.